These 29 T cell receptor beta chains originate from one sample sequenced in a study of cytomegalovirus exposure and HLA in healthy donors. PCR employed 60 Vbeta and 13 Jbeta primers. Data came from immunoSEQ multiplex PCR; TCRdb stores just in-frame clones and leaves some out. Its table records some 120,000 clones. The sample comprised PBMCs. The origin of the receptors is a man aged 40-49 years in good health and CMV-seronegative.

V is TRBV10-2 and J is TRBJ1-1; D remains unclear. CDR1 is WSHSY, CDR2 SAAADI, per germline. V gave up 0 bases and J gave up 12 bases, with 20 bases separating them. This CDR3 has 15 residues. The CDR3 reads CASSESIGLVRTPFF. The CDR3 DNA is TGCGCCAGCAGTGAGTCGATCGGTTTGGTCAGGACTCCTTTCTTT.

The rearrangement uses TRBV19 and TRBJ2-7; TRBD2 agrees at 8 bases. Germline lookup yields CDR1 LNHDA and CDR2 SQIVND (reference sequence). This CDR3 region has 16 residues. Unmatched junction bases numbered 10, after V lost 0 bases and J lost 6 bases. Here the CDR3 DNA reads TGTGCCAGTAGTATAGATCCGGGACTAGGGGCTGGCGAGCAGTACTTC. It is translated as CASSIDPGLGAGEQYF.

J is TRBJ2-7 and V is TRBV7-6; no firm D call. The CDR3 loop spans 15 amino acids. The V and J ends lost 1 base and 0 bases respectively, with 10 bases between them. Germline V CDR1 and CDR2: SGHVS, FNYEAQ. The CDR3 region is CASSLGHPNSYEQYF. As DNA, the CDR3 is TGTGCCAGCAGCTTAGGGCACCCAAACTCCTACGAGCAGTACTTC.

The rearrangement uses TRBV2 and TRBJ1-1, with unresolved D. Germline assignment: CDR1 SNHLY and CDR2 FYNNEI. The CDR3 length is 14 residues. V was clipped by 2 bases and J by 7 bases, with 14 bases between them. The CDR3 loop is CASSESASASEAFF. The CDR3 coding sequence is TGTGCCAGCAGTGAAAGTGCTAGCGCGAGTGAAGCTTTCTTT.

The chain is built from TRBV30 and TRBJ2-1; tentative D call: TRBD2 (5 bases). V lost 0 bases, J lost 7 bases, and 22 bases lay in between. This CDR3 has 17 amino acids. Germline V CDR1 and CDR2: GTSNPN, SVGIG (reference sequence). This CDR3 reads CAWSVRFPRRGKNEQFF. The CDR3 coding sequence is TGTGCCTGGAGTGTACGGTTCCCTCGCCGGGGAAAGAATGAGCAGTTCTTC. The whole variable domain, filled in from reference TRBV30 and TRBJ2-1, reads SQTIHQWPATLVQPVGSPLSLECTVEGTSNPNLYWYRQAAGRGLQLLFYSVGIGQISSEVPQNLSASRPQDRQFILSSKKLLLSDSGFYLCAWSVRFPRRGKNEQFFGPGTRLTVL.

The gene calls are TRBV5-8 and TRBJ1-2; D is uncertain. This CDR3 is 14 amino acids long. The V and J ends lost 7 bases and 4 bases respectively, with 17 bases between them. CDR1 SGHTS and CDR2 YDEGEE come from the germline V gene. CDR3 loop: CASRRQAGGYGYTF. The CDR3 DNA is TGTGCCAGCCGTCGGCAGGCGGGTGGCTATGGCTACACCTTC.

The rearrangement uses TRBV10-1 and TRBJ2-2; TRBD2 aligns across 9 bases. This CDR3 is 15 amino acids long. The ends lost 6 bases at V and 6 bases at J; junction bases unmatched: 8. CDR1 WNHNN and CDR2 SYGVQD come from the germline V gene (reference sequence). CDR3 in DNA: TGCGCCAGCAGGGCCGGGACTAGCCTTTCCGGGGAGCTGTTTTTT. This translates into CASRAGTSLSGELFF.

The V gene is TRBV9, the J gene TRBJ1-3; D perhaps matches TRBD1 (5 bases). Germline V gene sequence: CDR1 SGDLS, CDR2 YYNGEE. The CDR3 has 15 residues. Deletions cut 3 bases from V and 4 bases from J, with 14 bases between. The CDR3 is CASSGDSRAGNTIYF. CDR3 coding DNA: TGTGCCAGCAGCGGAGACAGTCGAGCCGGAAACACCATATATTTT. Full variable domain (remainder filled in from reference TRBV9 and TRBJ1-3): DSGVTQTPKHLITATGQRVTLRCSPRSGDLSVYWYQQSLDQGLQFLIQYYNGEERAKGNILERFSAQQFPDLHSELNLSSLELGDSALYFCASSGDSRAGNTIYFGEGSWLTVV.

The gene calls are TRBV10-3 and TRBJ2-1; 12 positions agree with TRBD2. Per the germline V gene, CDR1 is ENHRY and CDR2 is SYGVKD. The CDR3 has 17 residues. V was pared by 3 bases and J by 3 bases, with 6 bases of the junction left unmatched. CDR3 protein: CAISEGLAGGFYNEQFF. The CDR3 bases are TGTGCCATCAGTGAAGGGCTAGCGGGAGGGTTCTACAATGAGCAGTTCTTC.

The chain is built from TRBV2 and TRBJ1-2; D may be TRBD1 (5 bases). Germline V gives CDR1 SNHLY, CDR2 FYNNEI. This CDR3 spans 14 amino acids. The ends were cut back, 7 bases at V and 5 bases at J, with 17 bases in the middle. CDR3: CASKAGMLGYGYTF. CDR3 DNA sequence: TGTGCCAGCAAAGCAGGGATGCTAGGTTATGGCTACACCTTC.

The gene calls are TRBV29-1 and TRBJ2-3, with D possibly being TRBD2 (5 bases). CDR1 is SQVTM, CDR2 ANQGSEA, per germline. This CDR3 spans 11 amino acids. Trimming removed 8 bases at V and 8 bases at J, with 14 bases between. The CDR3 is CSPPAEFTQYF. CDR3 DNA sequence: TGCAGCCCTCCAGCGGAATTTACGCAGTATTTT.

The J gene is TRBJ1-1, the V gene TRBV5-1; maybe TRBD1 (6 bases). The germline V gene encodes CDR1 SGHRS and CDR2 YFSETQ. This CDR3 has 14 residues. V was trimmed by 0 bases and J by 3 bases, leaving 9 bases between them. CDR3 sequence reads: CASSLDRAYTEAFF. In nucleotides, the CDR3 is TGCGCCAGCAGCTTGGACAGGGCGTACACTGAAGCTTTCTTT. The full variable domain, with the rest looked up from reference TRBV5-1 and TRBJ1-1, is KAGVTQTPRYLIKTRGQQVTLSCSPISGHRSVSWYQQTPGQGLQFLFEYFSETQRNKGNFPGRFSGRQFSNSRSEMNVSTLELGDSALYLCASSLDRAYTEAFFGQGTRLTVV.

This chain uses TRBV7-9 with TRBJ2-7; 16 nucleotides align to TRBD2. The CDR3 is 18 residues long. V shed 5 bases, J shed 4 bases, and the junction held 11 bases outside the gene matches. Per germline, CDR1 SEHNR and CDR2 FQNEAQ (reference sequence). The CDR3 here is CASSPPGTSGRAKYEQYF. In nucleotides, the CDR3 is TGTGCCAGCAGCCCCCCCGGGACTAGCGGGAGGGCAAAATACGAGCAGTACTTC.

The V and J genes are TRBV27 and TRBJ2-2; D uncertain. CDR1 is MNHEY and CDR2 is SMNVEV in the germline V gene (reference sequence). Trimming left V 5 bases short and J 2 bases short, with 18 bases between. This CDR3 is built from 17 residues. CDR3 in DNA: TGTGCCAGCAGTACCCCGTTTAAACTACTTAACACCGGGGAGCTGTTTTTT. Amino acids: CASSTPFKLLNTGELFF.

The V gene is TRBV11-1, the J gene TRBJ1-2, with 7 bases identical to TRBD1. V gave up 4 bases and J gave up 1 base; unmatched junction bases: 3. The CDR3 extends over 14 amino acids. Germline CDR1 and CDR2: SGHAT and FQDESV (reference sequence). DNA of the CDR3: TGTGCCAGCAGCTCGCGGGACAGTAACTATGGCTACACCTTC. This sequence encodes CASSSRDSNYGYTF.

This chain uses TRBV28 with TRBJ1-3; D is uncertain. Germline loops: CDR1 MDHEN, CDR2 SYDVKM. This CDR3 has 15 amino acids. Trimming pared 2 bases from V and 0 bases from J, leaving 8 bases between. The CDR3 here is CASSLGRSSGNTIYF. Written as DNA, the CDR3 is TGTGCCAGCAGTTTAGGCAGATCCTCTGGAAACACCATATATTTT. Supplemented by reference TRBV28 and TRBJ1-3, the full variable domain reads DVKVTQSSRYLVKRTGEKVFLECVQDMDHENMFWYRQDPGLGLRLIYFSYDVKMKEKGDIPEGYSVSREKKERFSLILESASTNQTSMYLCASSLGRSSGNTIYFGEGSWLTVV.

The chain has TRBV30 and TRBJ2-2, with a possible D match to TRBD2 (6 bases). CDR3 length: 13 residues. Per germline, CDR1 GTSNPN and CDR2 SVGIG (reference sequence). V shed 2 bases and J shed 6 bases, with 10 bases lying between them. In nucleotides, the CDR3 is TGTGCCTGGAGTCGTAGCGGACCCGGGGAGCTGTTTTTT. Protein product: CAWSRSGPGELFF.

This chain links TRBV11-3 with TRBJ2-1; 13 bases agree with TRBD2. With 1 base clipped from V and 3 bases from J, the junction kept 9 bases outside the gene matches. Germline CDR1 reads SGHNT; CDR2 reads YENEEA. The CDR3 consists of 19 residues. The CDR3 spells CASSLGPTGLAGNYNEQFF. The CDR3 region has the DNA TGTGCCAGCAGCTTAGGCCCAACGGGACTAGCGGGGAACTACAATGAGCAGTTCTTC.

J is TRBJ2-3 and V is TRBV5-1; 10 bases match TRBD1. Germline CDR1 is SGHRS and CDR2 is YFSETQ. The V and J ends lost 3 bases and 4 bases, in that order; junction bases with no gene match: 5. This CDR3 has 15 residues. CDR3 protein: CASSSTGGAADTQYF. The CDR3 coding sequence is TGCGCCAGCAGCTCGACAGGGGGCGCCGCAGATACGCAGTATTTT.

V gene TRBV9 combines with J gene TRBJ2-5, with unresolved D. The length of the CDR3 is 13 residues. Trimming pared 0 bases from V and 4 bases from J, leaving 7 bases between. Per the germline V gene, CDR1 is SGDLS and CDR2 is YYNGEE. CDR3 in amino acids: CASSVGTRETQYF. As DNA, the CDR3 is TGTGCCAGCAGCGTAGGAACTCGAGAGACCCAGTACTTC.

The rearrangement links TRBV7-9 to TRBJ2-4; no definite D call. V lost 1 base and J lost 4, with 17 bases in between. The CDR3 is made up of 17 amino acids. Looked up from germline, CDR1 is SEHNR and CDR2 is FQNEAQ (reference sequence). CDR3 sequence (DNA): TGTGCCAGCAGCTTAGATTATCGCGAGAAAGCTAAAAACATTCAGTACTTC. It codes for CASSLDYREKAKNIQYF.

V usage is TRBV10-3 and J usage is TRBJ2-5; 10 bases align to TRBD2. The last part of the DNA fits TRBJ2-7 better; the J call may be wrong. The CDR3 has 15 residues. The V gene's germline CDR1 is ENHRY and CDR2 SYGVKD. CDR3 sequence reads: CAITGRLAGAYEQYF. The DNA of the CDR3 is TGTGCCATCACCGGCCGGCTAGCGGGAGCCTACGAGCAGTACTTC.

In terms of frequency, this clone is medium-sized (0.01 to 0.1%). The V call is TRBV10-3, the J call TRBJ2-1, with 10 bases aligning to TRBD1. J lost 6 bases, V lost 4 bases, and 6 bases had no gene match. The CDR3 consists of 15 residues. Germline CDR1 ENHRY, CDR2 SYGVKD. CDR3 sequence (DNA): TGTGCCATCAGTGGCACCGGGACAGGGGTCAATGAGCAGTTCTTC. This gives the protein CAISGTGTGVNEQFF.

The CDR3 is CASSATGPGNIQYF. As DNA, the CDR3 is TGTGCCAGTAGTGCAACAGGGCCGGGAAACATTCAGTACTTC. The V call is TRBV19, the J call TRBJ2-4; D is perhaps TRBD1 (6 bases). This CDR3 has 14 residues. The V end lost 5 bases, the J end lost 6 bases, and 14 bases lay between the germline ends. Germline V gives CDR1 LNHDA, CDR2 SQIVND (reference sequence).

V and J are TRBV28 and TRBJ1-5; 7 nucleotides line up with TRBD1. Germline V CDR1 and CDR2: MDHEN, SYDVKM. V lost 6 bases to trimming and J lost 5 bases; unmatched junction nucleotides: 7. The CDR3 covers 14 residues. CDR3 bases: TGTGCCAGCAGGACTCCACAGGGGCATCAGCCCCAGCATTTT. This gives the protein CASRTPQGHQPQHF.

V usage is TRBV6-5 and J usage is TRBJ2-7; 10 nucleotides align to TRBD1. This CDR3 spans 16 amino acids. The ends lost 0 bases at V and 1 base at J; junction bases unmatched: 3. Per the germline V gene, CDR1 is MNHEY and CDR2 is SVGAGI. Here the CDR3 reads CASSYSGTGASYEQYF. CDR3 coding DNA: TGTGCCAGCAGTTACTCTGGGACAGGGGCGTCCTACGAGCAGTACTTC.

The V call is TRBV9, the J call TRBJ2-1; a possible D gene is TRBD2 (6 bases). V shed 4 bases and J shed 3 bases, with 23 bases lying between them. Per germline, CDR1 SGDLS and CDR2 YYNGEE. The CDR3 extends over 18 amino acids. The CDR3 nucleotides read TGTGCCAGCAGCCCCCCTACGATTGGCGGGGCATACTACAATGAGCAGTTCTTC. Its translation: CASSPPTIGGAYYNEQFF.

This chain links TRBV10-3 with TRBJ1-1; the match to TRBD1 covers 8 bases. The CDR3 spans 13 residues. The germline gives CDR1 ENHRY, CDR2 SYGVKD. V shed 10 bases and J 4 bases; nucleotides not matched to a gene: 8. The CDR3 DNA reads TGTGCCACCCGACAGGGGATCGGCACTGAAGCTTTCTTT. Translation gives CATRQGIGTEAFF.

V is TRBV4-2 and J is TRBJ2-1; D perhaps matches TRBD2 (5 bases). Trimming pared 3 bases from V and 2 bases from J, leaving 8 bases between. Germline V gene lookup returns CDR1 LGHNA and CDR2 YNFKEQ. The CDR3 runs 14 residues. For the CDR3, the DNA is TGTGCCAGCAGCCAGGACGGGACCTACAATGAGCAGTTCTTC. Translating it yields CASSQDGTYNEQFF.